The present T cell receptor beta chain was sequenced within a study of T cell responses to AZD1222 COVID-19 vaccine listed by TCRdb under 2021. About the investigation overall: AZD1222 recipients with second doses at about 4 weeks or about 12 weeks were pooled, because spike-specific TCR depth and breadth did not differ between schedules. A total of 233 trial participants underwent TCR sequencing, of whom about 200 had received two doses of AZD1222 and around 26 had received two doses of the MenACWY control vaccine. Enrollment into the trials was organized by age into subgroups of 18-55, 56-69 and 70-plus years, and those subgroups contained roughly 150, 30 and 60 TCR-sequenced participants, respectively. Broad study findings and their caveats: After two AZD1222 doses, both the breadth and the depth of spike-specific TCRs were significantly higher than at day 0 and than in MenACWY recipients. In the small 56-69-year group, the increase in depth fell short of significance, most likely because of low power. Most participants were white British and females outnumbered males, and the authors suggested that clonal diversity may have been underestimated. Conclusions about previously exposed vaccinees are limited, since just five to seven AZD1222 recipients were seropositive for SARS-CoV-2 at baseline. Reportedly, close to half of the unique spike-specific TCRs recognized epitopes lying outside the regions that are mutated in the B.1.351 and B.1.1.7 variants. The whole spike protein was spanned by vaccine-associated CD4 TCRs, and dominant responses were seen in regions 160-218 and 743-854. Because no samples from the day 14 peak response were available, repertoires could be characterized only after the peak T cell response.

Trimming removed 3 bases from V and 2 bases from J, leaving 11 bases between the germline ends. The germline V gene encodes CDR1 WNHNN and CDR2 SYGVQD (reference sequence). Including the terminal cysteine and phenylalanine, the CDR3 comprises 15 residues. Only the CDR3 part of the read is kept: 45 bases, read in frame from the first base. The CDR3 regions of human TCRbeta chains were analyzed by immunosequencing. As for how the authors treated the data: TCRs in the repertoires were compared against a reference library of SARS-CoV-2-specific TCRs that had been generated with the MIRA antigen-specificity platform. Breadth meant the fraction of unique TCRs that were SARS-CoV-2-associated, whereas depth meant the fraction of total T cells that were SARS-CoV-2-associated. Each spike-specific TCR was assigned to its reactive spike region and to a CD4 or CD8 class using the MIRA data. Log10-transformed breadth and depth values were compared by one-way ANOVA with Sidak's multiple comparisons tests. Entries here come from immuneACCESS through TCRdb and include only in-frame sequences with V and J called. Some clones fail to appear in such tables; in the studies checked, an unresolved V gene covers under half of the shortfall, and the cause of the remainder is unknown. V and J calls and clone size are as listed in that table; D and trimming were resolved from the DNA. Counted in this sample were 150,000 to 200,000 clones; about 94% of them appeared once. The ten top clones hold roughly a tenth of the sample.

Only one count was recorded for this clone. The antigen it binds to is not known. No qualities accompany the bases; no much larger clone lies one base away. The time point tag for this specimen amounts to: baseline before first vaccination. The vaccinee samples were drawn from two UK trials, COV001 and COV002, one of which was a single-blind randomized controlled phase 2/3 trial testing AZD1222 (ChAdOx1 nCoV-19) in healthy adults. For TCRbeta chain sequencing, PBMC samples were collected from trial participants at day 0 and at day 28 after the second dose. The source is an adult in good health. The material was peripheral blood, obtained on day 0 of AZD1222 vaccination. This chain joins TRBV10-1 to TRBJ1-5, with no confidently assigned D gene. The CDR3 region: CASSDDPPGNQPQHF. The DNA is TGCGCCAGCAGTGATGACCCGCCAGGCAATCAGCCCCAGCATTTT.